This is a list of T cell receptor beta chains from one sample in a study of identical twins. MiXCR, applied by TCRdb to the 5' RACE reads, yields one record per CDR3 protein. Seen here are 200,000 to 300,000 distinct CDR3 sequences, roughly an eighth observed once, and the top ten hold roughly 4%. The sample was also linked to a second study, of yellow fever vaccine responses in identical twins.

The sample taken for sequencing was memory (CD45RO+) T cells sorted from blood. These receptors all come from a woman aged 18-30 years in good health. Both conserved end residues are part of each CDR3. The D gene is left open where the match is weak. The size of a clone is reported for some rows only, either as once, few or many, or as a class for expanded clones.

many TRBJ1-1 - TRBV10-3 TGTGCCATCAGCTCGACAGAGAACACTGAAGCTTTCTTT CAISSTENTEAFF
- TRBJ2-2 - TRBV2 TGTGCCAGCAGTGAACGGGGGTATGCCACCGGGGAGCTGTTTTTT CASSERGYATGELFF
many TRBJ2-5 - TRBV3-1 TGTGCCAGCAGCCCGAATGAGGGCTTAAAGACCCAGTACTTC CASSPNEGLKTQYF
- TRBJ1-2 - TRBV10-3 TGTGCCATCAGTGTGGAACAACGCTATGGCTACACCTTC CAISVEQRYGYTF
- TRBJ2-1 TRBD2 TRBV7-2 TGTGCCAGCAGCCAACTCCAACTAGCGGGAGTTTACAATGAGCAGTTCTTC CASSQLQLAGVYNEQFF
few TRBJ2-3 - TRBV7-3 TGTGCCAGCAGCCCGGACGGGTTTGCGGATACGCAGTATTTT CASSPDGFADTQYF
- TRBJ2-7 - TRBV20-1 TGCAGTGCTCGATCCTCGCTGGGGCGTGGCTACGAGCAGTACTTC CSARSSLGRGYEQYF
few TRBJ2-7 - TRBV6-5 TGTGCCAGCAGTTTTACTACGGGAAGCTACGAGCAGTACTTC CASSFTTGSYEQYF
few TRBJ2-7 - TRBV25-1 TGTGCCAGCAGTGATCCTCTCACGAAGCAGTACTTC CASSDPLTKQYF
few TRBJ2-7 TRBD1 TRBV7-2 TGTGCCAGCAGGGGACAGGGAGGATACTACGAGCAGTACTTC CASRGQGGYYEQYF
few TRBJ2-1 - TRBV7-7 TGTGCTAGCAGCCCACGCCTAGGACTGGGCAATGAGCAGTTCTTC CASSPRLGLGNEQFF
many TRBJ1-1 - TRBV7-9 TGTGCCAGCAGCTTAGGAGGGAGACGGAACACTGAAGCTTTCTTT CASSLGGRRNTEAFF
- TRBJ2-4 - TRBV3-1 TGTGCCAGCAGCCAAGATCTCAAAAACATTCAGTACTTC CASSQDLKNIQYF
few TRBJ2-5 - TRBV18 TGTGCCAGCTCACGCGCACAAGAGACCCAGTACTTC CASSRAQETQYF
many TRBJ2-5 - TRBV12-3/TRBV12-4 TGTGCCAGCAGTTTAGGACCGACGGGGGGCCTTCAAGAGACCCAGTACTTC CASSLGPTGGLQETQYF
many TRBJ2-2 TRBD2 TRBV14 TGTGCCAGCAGCCTTGTAGCGGGACCTAGTTCCACCGGGGAGCTGTTTTTT CASSLVAGPSSTGELFF
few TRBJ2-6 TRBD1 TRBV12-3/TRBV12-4 TGTGCCAGCAGGGCTACGGGACAGGGCACCGCCGGGGCCAACGTCCTGACTTTC CASRATGQGTAGANVLTF
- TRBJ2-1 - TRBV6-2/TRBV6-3 TGTGCCAGCAGTTACGGGGTGCCAAGCTCCTACAATGAGCAGTTCTTC CASSYGVPSSYNEQFF
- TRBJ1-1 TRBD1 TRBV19 TGTGCCAGTAGAACGACAGGGTGGGACACTGAAGCTTTCTTT CASRTTGWDTEAFF
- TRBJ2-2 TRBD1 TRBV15 TGTGCCACCAGCAGAGCCAGGGGGCTGAACACCGGGGAGCTGTTTTTT CATSRARGLNTGELFF
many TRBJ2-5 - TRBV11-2 TGTGCCAGCAGCCCCAGGGAAGAGACCCAGTACTTC CASSPREETQYF
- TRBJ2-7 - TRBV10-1 TGCGCCAGCAACCGGGACGCCGGCTACGAGCAGTACTTC CASNRDAGYEQYF
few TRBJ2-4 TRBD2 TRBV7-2 TGTGCCAGCAGCTTAGCGGCAGCGTGGACTAGCGGGGGAGCCAAAAACATTCAGTACTTC CASSLAAAWTSGGAKNIQYF
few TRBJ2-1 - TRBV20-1 TGCAGTGCTGGGGCCTCTTCCTACAATGAGCAGTTCTTC CSAGASSYNEQFF
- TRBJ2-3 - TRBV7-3 TGTGCCAGCAGCTTAACCCCCGGGCAGAGCACAGATACGCAGTATTTT CASSLTPGQSTDTQYF
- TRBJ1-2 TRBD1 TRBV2 TGTGCCAGCAGACCGGGGACAGGGCCCAACTATGGCTACACCTTC CASRPGTGPNYGYTF
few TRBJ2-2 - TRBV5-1 TGCGCCAGCAGCTTGGCCCCGACGACCGGGGAGCTGTTTTTT CASSLAPTTGELFF
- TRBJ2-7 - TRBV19 TGTGCCAGTAGAGATTCAGGATATGCTTACGAGCAGTACTTC CASRDSGYAYEQYF
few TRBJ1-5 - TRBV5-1 TGCGCCAGCAGCTTGGGAACCAACAATCAGCCCCAGCATTTT CASSLGTNNQPQHF
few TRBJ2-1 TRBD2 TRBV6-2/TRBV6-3 TGTGCCAGCAGGTCCCCACGCGGGGGGCCCAATGAGCAGTTCTTC CASRSPRGGPNEQFF
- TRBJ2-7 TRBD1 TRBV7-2 TGTGCCAGCAGCTTCGGGACAGGGGGCGGTGAGCAGTACTTC CASSFGTGGGEQYF
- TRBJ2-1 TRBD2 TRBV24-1 TGTGCCACCAGTGATTACAGCGGGGGCTACAATGAGCAGTTCTTC CATSDYSGGYNEQFF
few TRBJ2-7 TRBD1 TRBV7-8 TGTGCCAGCAGACAGAACAGGGGGCTCGACTACGAGCAGTACTTC CASRQNRGLDYEQYF